This T cell receptor (beta chain) was captured by sequencing in a study of T cell responses to AZD1222 COVID-19 vaccine (dated by TCRdb to the early 2020s). For the wider study: AZD1222 recipients given second doses at about 4 weeks or at about 12 weeks were pooled, since spike-specific TCR depth and breadth were not found to differ between the two schedules. TCR sequencing covered fewer than 250 trial participants: approximately 200 given two doses of AZD1222 and 26 given two doses of MenACWY control vaccine. Trial participants were enrolled into age subgroups of 18-55, 56-69 and 70-plus years, which contained around 150, 28 and 57 TCR-sequenced participants, respectively.

This specimen's time point label, interpreted: baseline before first vaccination. Vaccinee samples came from UK trials COV001 and COV002, including a single-blind randomized controlled phase 2/3 trial of AZD1222 (ChAdOx1 nCoV-19) in healthy adults. For TCRbeta chain sequencing, PBMC samples were collected from trial participants at day 0 and at day 28 after the second dose. A note on this clone: Its binding antigen is unknown. No base-level quality is on record; no much larger clone is a single base apart.

The CDR3 regions of human TCRbeta chains were analyzed by immunosequencing. Processing in the source paper ran as follows. Repertoire TCRs were matched against a reference library of SARS-CoV-2-specific TCRs generated with the MIRA antigen-specificity platform. Breadth meant the fraction of unique TCRs that were SARS-CoV-2-associated, whereas depth meant the fraction of total T cells that were SARS-CoV-2-associated. Using the MIRA data, each spike-specific TCR was assigned both to the spike region to which the TCR was reactive and to a CD4 or CD8 class. Log10-transformed breadth and depth values were compared by one-way ANOVA with Sidak's multiple comparisons tests. Sourced from immuneACCESS, this table was stored by TCRdb with only in-frame sequences that have V and J called. A share of the clones is absent; for the studies checked, an unresolved V gene accounts for under half, and the remainder has no known explanation. Clone size and V and J calls were adopted from that table, with D and trimming inferred from the DNA. Here the sample has about 120,000 clones; roughly four fifths occur a single time. The top ten clones comprise about 9.5% of the sample.

Broad study findings and their caveats: Participants were mostly white British and included more females than males, and it was suggested by the authors that clonal diversity may have been underestimated. Vaccine-associated CD4 TCRs spanned the whole spike protein, with dominant responses in regions 160-218 and 743-854. Because no day 14 peak-response samples were available, the repertoires could be characterized only after the peak T cell response. Nearly half of unique spike-specific TCRs reportedly recognized epitopes outside regions mutated in the B.1.351 and B.1.1.7 variants. After two AZD1222 doses, spike-specific TCR breadth and depth were significantly higher than at day 0 and than in MenACWY recipients. In the small 56-69-year group, the increase in depth fell short of significance, most likely because of low power. Only a handful of AZD1222 recipients were SARS-CoV-2 seropositive at baseline, limiting conclusions about previously exposed vaccinees.

In the germline V gene, CDR1 corresponds to SGHRS and CDR2 to YFSETQ. Spanning cysteine to phenylalanine, the CDR3 consists of 13 amino acids. The sequence is cut down to CDR3 DNA, 39 bases in frame from base 1. A distance of 3 bases separates the germline ends of V and J, which lose 1 base and 4 bases respectively. This clonotype was obtained from an adult in good health. This material consisted of peripheral blood, taken on day 0 of AZD1222 vaccination. The V gene is TRBV5-1 and the J gene is TRBJ1-6; the D gene is not confidently resolved. The nucleotide sequence is given as TGCGCCAGCAGCTTGAATTATAATTCACCCCTCCACTTT. It translates as CASSLNYNSPLHF.